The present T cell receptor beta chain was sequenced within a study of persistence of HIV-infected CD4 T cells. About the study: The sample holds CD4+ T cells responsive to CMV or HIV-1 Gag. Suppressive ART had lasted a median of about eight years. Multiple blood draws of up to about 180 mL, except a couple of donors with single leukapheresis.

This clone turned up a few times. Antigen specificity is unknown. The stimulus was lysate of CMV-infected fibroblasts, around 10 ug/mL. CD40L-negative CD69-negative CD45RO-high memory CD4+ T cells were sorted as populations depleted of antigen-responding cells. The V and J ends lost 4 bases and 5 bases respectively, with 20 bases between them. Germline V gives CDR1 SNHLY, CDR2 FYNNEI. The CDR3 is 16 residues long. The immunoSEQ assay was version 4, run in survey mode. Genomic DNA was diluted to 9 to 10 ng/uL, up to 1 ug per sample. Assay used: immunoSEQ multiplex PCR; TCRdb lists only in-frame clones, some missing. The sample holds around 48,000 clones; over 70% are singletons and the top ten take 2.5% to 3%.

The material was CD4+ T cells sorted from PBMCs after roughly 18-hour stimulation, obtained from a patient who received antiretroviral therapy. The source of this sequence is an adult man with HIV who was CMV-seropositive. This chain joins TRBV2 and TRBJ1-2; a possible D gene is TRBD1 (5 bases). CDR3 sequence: CASSAQFGATGYGYTF. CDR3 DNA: TGTGCCAGCAGTGCTCAATTCGGGGCCACTGGGTATGGCTACACCTTC.